The 24 T cell receptor beta chains presented below share a single source sample, sequenced in a study of CD8+CD57+ T cells in acquired aplastic anemia. Profiling that covered TCR beta VDJ and CDR3 relied on genomic DNA as its template. TCRdb called the reads again in MiXCR, with one record for every CDR3 protein. The sample lists approximately 470,000 distinct CDR3 sequences, roughly a third seen once, with 0.7% to 1% in the top ten. By flow cytometry, patients selected for sequencing had shown an expansion of CD8+CD57+ cells. Sequencing used sorted CD4+, CD8+, or CD8+CD57+ T cells (not recorded which) from PBMCs. Receptors were obtained from a human donor with aplastic anemia.

This chain links TRBV6-2 or TRBV6-3 with TRBJ1-2; D gene ambiguous. The V and J ends lost 6 bases and 5 bases respectively, with 10 bases between them. This CDR3 is 12 amino acids long. Germline V gene data show CDR1 as MNHEY and CDR2 as SVGEGT. The DNA of the CDR3 is TGTGCCAGCAGCTCAAGTACTTATGGCTACACCTTC. Protein product: CASSSSTYGYTF.

This chain connects TRBV3-1 to TRBJ2-7, with 8 bases lining up with TRBD1. The CDR3 consists of 15 residues. From germline, CDR1 is LGHDT and CDR2 YNNKEL (reference sequence). After removal of 2 bases from V and 6 bases from J, the junction contained 9 bases not matched to a gene. CDR3 coding DNA: TGTGCCAGCAGCCAAACAACGACAGGGGCCTCCGAGCAGTACTTC. It specifies CASSQTTTGASEQYF.

The rearrangement joins TRBV29-1 to TRBJ1-1, with TRBD1 as a possible D gene (5 bases). CDR1 is SQVTM, CDR2 ANQGSEA, per germline. With 2 bases removed from V and 1 base from J, the gap between germline ends came to 11 bases. This CDR3 is 14 amino acids long. The CDR3 DNA reads as TGCAGCGTTGAAAACGGGACCCAGAACACTGAAGCTTTCTTT. Translation gives CSVENGTQNTEAFF.

In this sample, this clonotype turned up many times. CDR3 in DNA: TGTGCCACCAGGGAGCGGGAGGGCCGCGATGAGCAGTTCTTC. It translates to CATREREGRDEQFF. The chain combines TRBV24-1 with TRBJ2-1, with 10 positions matching TRBD2. The CDR3 spans 14 residues. The ends lost 7 bases at V and 8 bases at J; junction bases unmatched: 7. Per germline, CDR1 KGHDR and CDR2 SFDVKD.

The rearrangement uses TRBV9 and TRBJ1-1, with 10 bases identical to TRBD1. Germline CDR1 and CDR2: SGDLS and YYNGEE. The length of the CDR3 is 15 residues. Trimming took 0 bases from V and 4 from J; bases not matched to a gene: 3. CDR3 loop: CASSVAGQGGTEAFF. CDR3 in DNA: TGTGCCAGCAGCGTAGCCGGACAGGGGGGCACTGAAGCTTTCTTT.

This clonotype was picked up many times. The chain uses TRBV7-9 and TRBJ2-7, with D tentatively TRBD1 or TRBD2 (5 bases each). In germline, CDR1 is SEHNR, CDR2 FQNEAQ (reference sequence). Trimming pared 1 base from V and 5 bases from J, leaving 15 bases between. The CDR3 loop spans 15 amino acids. In nucleotides, the CDR3 is TGTGCCAGCAGCTTAGGCGAGGGACGTACCCACGAGCAGTACTTC. Its translation: CASSLGEGRTHEQYF. Filled out from reference TRBV7-9 and TRBJ2-7, the complete variable domain reads DTGVSQNPRHKITKRGQNVTFRCDPISEHNRLYWYRQTLGQGPEFLTYFQNEAQLEKSRLLSDRFSAERPKGSFSTLEIQRTEQGDSAMYLCASSLGEGRTHEQYFGPGTRLTVT.

This clonotype was observed at least ten times. The V call is TRBV12-3 or TRBV12-4, the J call TRBJ1-1; no clear D gene. Trimming left V 5 bases short and J 3 bases short, with 10 bases between. The CDR3 spans 13 residues. The CDR3 spells CASSTNLDTEAFF. The CDR3 nucleotides are TGTGCCAGCAGTACTAACTTGGACACTGAAGCTTTCTTT.

The chain has TRBV25-1 and TRBJ2-3; 7 bases align to TRBD1. V was pared by 7 bases and J by 0 bases, with 1 base of the junction left unmatched. The CDR3 spans 13 residues. CDR1 and CDR2 from the germline V gene are MGHDK and SYGVNS. The CDR3 protein is CASTTGSTDTQYF. CDR3 coding DNA: TGTGCCAGCACGACAGGGAGCACAGATACGCAGTATTTT.

The chain joins TRBV19 to TRBJ2-1; D remains ambiguous. Trimming took off 3 bases at V and 0 bases at J, with 15 bases between the two ends. Germline V gives CDR1 LNHDA, CDR2 SQIVND (reference sequence). The CDR3 contains 17 residues. CDR3 sequence (DNA): TGTGCCAGTAGTATTTTCCCGCGCAGTAGCTCCTACAATGAGCAGTTCTTC. Its translation is CASSIFPRSSSYNEQFF.

Comment on this clonotype: A much larger clone differs by one base, so this may be a read error. The V call is TRBV9, the J call TRBJ2-1, with D unresolved. Germline CDR1 is SGDLS and CDR2 is YYNGEE. This CDR3 is 11 amino acids long. This CDR3 reads CASRGANEQSF. The CDR3 coding sequence is TGTGCCAGCAGAGGTGCCAATGAGCAGTCCTTC.

This clonotype was recorded a few times. This chain links TRBV2 with TRBJ1-4; maybe TRBD1 (5 bases). The germline V gene encodes CDR1 SNHLY and CDR2 FYNNEI. There are 15 residues in the CDR3. Trimming left V 3 bases short and J 4 bases short, with 12 bases between. This chain's CDR3 is CASSEGGRINEKLFF. CDR3 in DNA: TGTGCCAGCAGTGAGGGGGGACGGATTAATGAAAAACTGTTTTTT.

The V gene is TRBV5-4, the J gene TRBJ2-7; D call uncertain. Germline values: CDR1 SGHNT, CDR2 YYREEE (reference sequence). The germline V and J ends were trimmed by 4 bases and 6 bases, with 14 bases remaining between them. The CDR3 is 13 residues long. Written as DNA, the CDR3 is TGTGCCAGCAGCATGGCCCCGCTAGGCGAGCAGTACGTC. Protein: CASSMAPLGEQYV.

This clonotype occurred a few times. The chain links TRBV5-5 to TRBJ2-1; D not certain. Trimming left V 4 bases short and J 10 bases short, with 15 bases between. From germline, CDR1 is SGHKS and CDR2 YYEKEE (reference sequence). This CDR3 region has 13 residues. The CDR3, as DNA: TGTGCCAGCAGCCGCAATTTAGACCAGGAGCAGTTCTTC. Translation gives CASSRNLDQEQFF.

To note about this clonotype: The CDR3 end shows no conserved phenylalanine or tryptophan, and so a read error is likely. The chain recombines TRBV19 with TRBJ1-2; D is possibly TRBD1 (5 bases). CDR3 length equals 11 residues. In germline, CDR1 is LNHDA, CDR2 SQIVND (reference sequence). The V end was cut by 9 bases, the J end by 8 bases, with 13 bases between. CDR3 nucleotides: TGTGCCAGCGCCCGGGGCGGCGGCTACACCCTC. Translating it yields CASARGGGYTL.

This clonotype was picked up a small number of times. The chain joins TRBV2 to TRBJ2-7, with TRBD1 as a possible D gene (6 bases). The germline gives CDR1 SNHLY, CDR2 FYNNEI. The V gene lost 8 bases and the J gene lost 0 bases, with 14 bases spanning the gap. The CDR3 consists of 14 residues. The CDR3 is CASAMTGDSYEQYF. The CDR3, as DNA: TGTGCCAGCGCAATGACAGGCGACTCCTACGAGCAGTACTTC.

This rearrangement joins TRBV30 to TRBJ1-2; TRBD1 aligns across 8 bases. CDR1 is GTSNPN, CDR2 SVGIG, per germline (reference sequence). Germline trimming cut 5 bases from V and 3 bases from J; bases unmatched to any gene: 2. The CDR3 length is 12 residues. The CDR3 sequence is CAWADRDYGYTF. DNA for the CDR3: TGTGCCTGGGCGGACAGGGACTATGGCTACACCTTC. Variable domain in full (rest from reference TRBV30 and TRBJ1-2): SQTIHQWPATLVQPVGSPLSLECTVEGTSNPNLYWYRQAAGRGLQLLFYSVGIGQISSEVPQNLSASRPQDRQFILSSKKLLLSDSGFYLCAWADRDYGYTFGSGTRLTVV.

This chain joins TRBV30 and TRBJ1-5, with D tentatively TRBD1 (5 bases). Germline V lookup: CDR1 GTSNPN, CDR2 SVGIG (reference sequence). Between the trimmed V and J ends, which lost 1 base and 5 bases, there was a span of 9 bases. The length of the CDR3 is 13 residues. The CDR3 bases are TGTGCCTGGAGTGGGGGGAACCATCAGCCCCAGCATTTT. It translates to CAWSGGNHQPQHF.

This clonotype was seen only a few times. V is TRBV2 and J is TRBJ2-2; TRBD2 is a possible D gene (6 bases). The germline V and J ends were trimmed by 6 bases and 3 bases, with 20 bases remaining between them. The CDR3 loop spans 17 amino acids. Germline-derived CDR1 and CDR2 are SNHLY and FYNNEI. CDR3 coding DNA: TGTGCCAGCAGATCCTCCCGGTCTAGCGTCGACACCGGGGAGCTGTTTTTT. As protein: CASRSSRSSVDTGELFF.

V usage is TRBV20-1 and J usage is TRBJ2-7; D is possibly TRBD1 (6 bases). This CDR3 contains 14 residues. Germline V gene data show CDR1 as DFQATT and CDR2 as SNEGSKA (reference sequence). Trimming shortened V by 6 bases and J by 3 bases, and 18 bases separated the two germline ends. The CDR3 DNA reads TGCAGTGCAAAAACCCCGGGACACCTCTACGAGCAGTACTTC. Its protein product is CSAKTPGHLYEQYF.

Comments on this clonotype: The junction and the germline gene differ at one end; a read error may be behind it. V gene TRBV16 combines with J gene TRBJ2-7, with 7 nucleotides matching TRBD1. CDR1 and CDR2 from the germline V gene are KGHSY and FQNENV. The CDR3 has 14 residues. The CDR3 nucleotides read TGTGCCGGCAGCCAAAGGGGGCAGGTCTACGAGCAGTACTTC. It specifies CAGSQRGQVYEQYF.

The sample holds many counts of this clonotype. This rearrangement joins TRBV24-1 to TRBJ2-1; D is undetermined. V lost 4 bases and J lost 4, with 16 bases in between. This CDR3 is 16 amino acids long. Germline V lookup: CDR1 KGHDR, CDR2 SFDVKD. The CDR3 region is CATSDSRRRDYNEQFF. For the CDR3, the DNA is TGTGCCACCAGTGACTCCCGCCGGAGAGATTACAATGAGCAGTTCTTC.

The table lists this clonotype with many counts. The chain uses TRBV20-1 and TRBJ2-1; D is unresolved. The CDR3 covers 14 residues. V gave up 3 bases and J gave up 8 bases, with 17 bases separating them. Germline CDR1 is DFQATT and CDR2 is SNEGSKA (reference sequence). The CDR3 DNA reads as TGCAGTGCTAGCCATTTTCATGGGTCGGATGAGCAGTTCTTC. Translating gives CSASHFHGSDEQFF.

This clonotype showed up just once. This may come from a read error, since a much larger clone is one base off. The rearrangement links TRBV7-2 to TRBJ2-7; D might be TRBD2 (6 bases). The germline CDR1 and CDR2 sequences are SGHTA and FQGNSA. Trimming took off 5 bases at V and 5 bases at J, with 19 bases between the two ends. CDR3 size: 15 residues. DNA for the CDR3: TGTGCCAGCAGCCCCAGGGACCGGGGGAGCCACGAGCAGTACTTC. Amino acids: CASSPRDRGSHEQYF.

The table lists this clonotype with many counts. This sequence joins TRBV12-3 or TRBV12-4 and TRBJ1-2, with TRBD1 as a possible D gene (5 bases). The V and J ends lost 2 bases and 8 bases respectively, with 9 bases between them. The CDR3 sequence is 12 residues long. The CDR3 here is CASSLSRTGYTF. CDR3 nucleotide sequence: TGTGCCAGCAGTTTATCGCGGACAGGCTACACCTTC.